The 16 T cell receptor beta chains in this list originate from one sample, sequenced in a study of response to subunit inactivated influenza vaccine. TCRdb itself ran the RT-PCR reads through MiXCR, one entry per CDR3 protein. The table lists 540,000 or so distinct CDR3 sequences, approximately 12% of them singletons. The material sequenced was PBMCs from blood, taken 45 days after vaccination. Receptors were obtained from a man in his fifties or sixties who received an inactivated influenza vaccine.

The chain has TRBV12-3 or TRBV12-4 and TRBJ2-2; 10 bases are shared with TRBD1. This CDR3 contains 15 residues. Trimming removed 5 bases from V and 5 bases from J; junction bases left unmatched: 5. The CDR3 bases are TGTGCCAGCAGTACCCGGGACAGGGGTACCGGGGAGCTGTTTTTT. This translates into CASSTRDRGTGELFF.

This clonotype was seen repeatedly, ten times or more. The CDR3, as DNA: TGCAGTGGGACTAGCGGGGTACAAGAGACCCAGTACTTC. Amino acids: CSGTSGVQETQYF. V gene TRBV20-1 combines with J gene TRBJ2-5; 12 nucleotides align to TRBD2. This CDR3 spans 13 amino acids. V was pared by 7 bases and J by 2 bases, with 2 bases of the junction left unmatched. The germline V gene has CDR1 DFQATT and CDR2 SNEGSKA (reference sequence).

This sequence joins TRBV3-1 and TRBJ2-5, with TRBD1 identical over 7 bases. Germline CDR1 is LGHDT and CDR2 is YNNKEL (reference sequence). The CDR3 totals 15 residues. With V trimmed by 6 bases and J by 2 bases, 9 bases remained unmatched. This CDR3 is CASSPTGVQQETQYF. Here the CDR3 DNA reads TGTGCCAGCAGTCCTACAGGGGTCCAACAAGAGACCCAGTACTTC.

This chain links TRBV5-1 with TRBJ2-7, with TRBD1 as a possible D gene (5 bases). This CDR3 is built from 14 residues. V was pared by 0 bases and J by 2 bases, with 9 bases between. Germline lookup yields CDR1 SGHRS and CDR2 YFSETQ. In nucleotides, the CDR3 is TGCGCCAGCAGCTTGGCAGGGAACCCCTACGAGCAGTACTTC. The encoded protein is CASSLAGNPYEQYF.

The rearrangement joins TRBV28 to TRBJ2-3; perhaps TRBD2 as D (7 bases). CDR1 and CDR2 from the germline V gene are MDHEN and SYDVKM. The CDR3 spans 14 residues. CDR3 amino acids: CAATWGGRADTQYF. The CDR3 DNA sequence: TGTGCAGCTACTTGGGGGGGCCGGGCAGATACGCAGTATTTT.

This clonotype was counted only a few times. The chain carries TRBV7-2 and TRBJ2-2, with TRBD2 matching 8 bases. This CDR3 contains 16 residues. Germline trimming cut 2 bases from V and 4 bases from J; bases unmatched to any gene: 6. Germline CDR1 is SGHTA and CDR2 is FQGNSA. The CDR3 nucleotides are TGTGCCAGCAGCTTAAATGCGGGGGGCGTCACCGGGGAGCTGTTTTTT. Translating gives CASSLNAGGVTGELFF.

The rearrangement links TRBV6-1 to TRBJ2-7; 7 positions match TRBD1. Unmatched junction bases numbered 11, after V lost 6 bases and J lost 3 bases. This CDR3 has 15 residues. The V gene's germline CDR1 is MNHNS and CDR2 SASEGT. CDR3 bases: TGTGCCAGCAGCCTAAAGGGCAGGGGGATCTACGAGCAGTACTTC. Translated, it gives CASSLKGRGIYEQYF.

The V call is TRBV6-1, the J call TRBJ2-7, with 9 bases lining up with TRBD1. This CDR3 contains 15 residues. Germline-derived CDR1 and CDR2 are MNHNS and SASEGT. V trimming: 2 bases; J trimming: 3 bases; junction bases outside the gene matches: 5. The CDR3 sequence: CASSEKGTGFYEQYF. The CDR3 bases are TGTGCCAGCAGTGAAAAGGGGACAGGGTTCTACGAGCAGTACTTC.

This clonotype showed up just a few times. The rearrangement uses TRBV13 and TRBJ2-7; 9 bases align to TRBD2. The V segment lost 0 bases and the J segment 3 bases; nucleotides outside the gene matches: 9. The CDR3 runs to 17 residues. Germline lookup yields CDR1 PRHDT and CDR2 FYEKMQ (reference sequence). In nucleotides, the CDR3 is TGTGCCAGCAGCTTAGGGGCTAGCGGGAACGTATACTACGAGCAGTACTTC. It specifies CASSLGASGNVYYEQYF.

The chain combines TRBV6-1 with TRBJ2-2; the match to TRBD1 covers 12 bases. This CDR3 has 17 residues. Germline trimming cut 5 bases from V and 4 bases from J; bases unmatched to any gene: 8. CDR1 is MNHNS and CDR2 is SASEGT in the germline V gene. Written as DNA, the CDR3 is TGTGCCAGCAGTAAAGAGGGGACAGGGGGCGGCACCGGGGAGCTGTTTTTT. Translation: CASSKEGTGGGTGELFF.

This clonotype was found a few times. The rearrangement joins TRBV29-1 to TRBJ2-7; TRBD2 is a possible D gene (6 bases). The V end was cut by 5 bases, the J end by 3 bases, with 11 bases between. Germline-derived CDR1 and CDR2 are SQVTM and ANQGSEA. The length of the CDR3 is 12 residues. The CDR3 here is CSVSGPHYEQYF. CDR3 in DNA: TGCAGCGTTAGCGGGCCTCACTACGAGCAGTACTTC.

This clonotype has only a few counts. The chain recombines TRBV5-1 with TRBJ2-3; TRBD2 might be the D (6 bases). Germline CDR1 and CDR2: SGHRS and YFSETQ. The CDR3 runs 15 residues. V lost 5 bases, J lost 6 bases, and 19 bases lay in between. CDR3 in DNA: TGCGCCAGCAGGTTGATAGGGATCGGAGGGGATACGCAGTATTTT. This codes for CASRLIGIGGDTQYF. Variable domain in full (rest from reference TRBV5-1 and TRBJ2-3): KAGVTQTPRYLIKTRGQQVTLSCSPISGHRSVSWYQQTPGQGLQFLFEYFSETQRNKGNFPGRFSGRQFSNSRSEMNVSTLELGDSALYLCASRLIGIGGDTQYFGPGTRLTVL.

The chain uses TRBV15 and TRBJ1-4; D remains ambiguous. CDR3 size: 12 residues. Germline assignment: CDR1 LNHNV and CDR2 YYDKDF (reference sequence). Trimming pared 5 bases from V and 8 bases from J, leaving 9 bases between. For the CDR3, the DNA is TGTGCCACCAGCCCCGGGGAAGAAAAACTGTTTTTT. Protein sequence: CATSPGEEKLFF.

The count of this clonotype is one. The chain is built from TRBV20-1 and TRBJ1-5; 7 bases line up with TRBD1. The CDR3 extends over 13 amino acids. V lost 3 bases and J lost 6; bases outside the gene matches: 5. The germline V gene has CDR1 DFQATT and CDR2 SNEGSKA (reference sequence). The CDR3 sequence is CSASYQGVQPQHF. Written as DNA, the CDR3 is TGCAGTGCTAGTTACCAGGGGGTTCAGCCCCAGCATTTT.

Ten or more counts support this clonotype. The rearrangement links TRBV7-2 to TRBJ2-3; perhaps TRBD2 as D (7 bases). CDR3 size: 13 residues. Trimming cost V 7 bases and J 5 bases, with 13 bases left between them. Germline CDR1 reads SGHTA; CDR2 reads FQGNSA. CDR3 in DNA: TGTGCCAGCAAGGGGGGGGCCAAAGATACGCAGTATTTT. It yields the protein CASKGGAKDTQYF.

In this sample, this clonotype turned up many times. The rearrangement uses TRBV28 and TRBJ1-2; maybe TRBD1 (5 bases). The CDR3 totals 14 residues. The germline CDR1 and CDR2 sequences are MDHEN and SYDVKM. Trimming shortened V by 1 base and J by 7 bases, and 13 bases separated the two germline ends. CDR3 region: CASSLLQRGGGYTF. The CDR3 bases are TGTGCCAGCAGTTTATTACAAAGGGGCGGTGGCTACACCTTC.